This entry features one TCR beta chain sequence. Its specificity is not known. The record originates from a study of shared clonotypes between healthy human individuals. The study's findings and limits: With a handful of donors compared, approximately 5.5% of naive CD4 clonotypes were shared. Read depth was anticipated to influence clonotype sharing among donors. Relative to their counterparts shared across all four donors, non-shared clonotypes exhibited diminished generation probabilities.

CD45RO-negative cells were positively selected for CCR7, leaving out terminally differentiated effector memory CD45RA+ cells. In the original analysis: Filtering differed, since immunoSEQ gave only junction sequences and no quality scores. Profiling relied on immunoSEQ multiplex PCR, and the TCRdb table lists in-frame clones only, not all of them. V and J calls and clone size are copied from that table; D and trimming were computed from the DNA. This sample yields more than 2 million clones, of which just under 95% are seen a single time; roughly 1.7% belongs to the top ten. V shed 5 bases, J shed 8 bases, and the junction held 13 bases outside the gene matches. This CDR3 spans 17 amino acids. CDR1 MNHEY and CDR2 SMNVEV come from the germline V gene (reference sequence).

The source is a man aged 18-30 years in good health. Some clones in this sample may be carry-over from other donors' samples. The V call is TRBV27, the J call TRBJ2-1, with 12 bases identical to TRBD2. Material for sequencing was naive CD8+ T cells from PBMCs. CDR3 bases: TGTGCCAGCAGTCCACAGTCGACTAGCGGGAGACCGGATGAGCAGTTCTTC. Its protein is CASSPQSTSGRPDEQFF.